Listed below are T cell receptor beta chains from one sample, sequenced in a study of OX40 agonist ivuxolimab in advanced cancers. Only in-frame clones appear in the TCRdb table, and some are missing; sequencing was by immunoSEQ multiplex PCR. This sample has 30,000 to 45,000 clones, with more than 75% found just once. Source: CD4+ or CD8+ T cells sorted from blood, taken in a trial of the OX40 agonist ivuxolimab. Source of these receptors: an adult with an advanced solid tumor such as melanoma, head and neck, liver or kidney cancer. Each CDR3 is given with its conserved first and last residue.

v_gene: TRBV30
j_gene: TRBJ2-7
CDR3aa: CAWSIRGTSSYEQYF

v_gene: TRBV19
j_gene: TRBJ2-1
CDR3aa: CASSIANNEQFF

v_gene: TRBV6-1
j_gene: TRBJ1-5
CDR3aa: CASLQGNNQPQHF

v_gene: TRBV10-3
j_gene: TRBJ2-1
CDR3aa: CAISGRVLDPTLYNEQFF

v_gene: TRBV28
j_gene: TRBJ2-5
CDR3aa: CASIRAGRQETQYF

v_gene: TRBV6-5
j_gene: TRBJ1-2
CDR3aa: CASSYAGRGPGYTF

v_gene: TRBV11-3
j_gene: TRBJ2-6
CDR3aa: CASSPGDRWSSGANVLTF

v_gene: TRBV5-6
j_gene: TRBJ1-5
CDR3aa: CASSLGRPNNQPQHF

v_gene: TRBV30
j_gene: TRBJ2-1
CDR3aa: CAATSSGRAISYNEQFF

v_gene: TRBV12-2
j_gene: TRBJ2-2
CDR3aa: CASRFGTSGRNTGELFF

v_gene: TRBV6-5
j_gene: TRBJ2-7
CDR3aa: CASRDTGRYEQYF

v_gene: TRBV28
j_gene: TRBJ2-2
CDR3aa: CASSMGARTGELFF

v_gene: TRBV30
j_gene: TRBJ2-7
CDR3aa: CAWSPPNSYEQYF

v_gene: TRBV5-1
j_gene: TRBJ2-3
CDR3aa: CASSFGSLPGTSGGTDTQYF

v_gene: TRBV11-2
j_gene: TRBJ1-1
CDR3aa: CASSLIMNTEAFF

v_gene: TRBV28
j_gene: TRBJ2-1
CDR3aa: CASLSQGFYNEQFF

v_gene: TRBV28
j_gene: TRBJ1-4
CDR3aa: CASKGMGPATNEKLFF

v_gene: TRBV5-7
j_gene: TRBJ1-5
CDR3aa: CASSSHLIRAGKQPQHF

v_gene: TRBV2
j_gene: TRBJ2-7
CDR3aa: CASTLGPPGSEQYF

v_gene: TRBV6-5
j_gene: TRBJ2-7
CDR3aa: CASSLPGHPYEQYF

v_gene: TRBV30
j_gene: TRBJ1-5
CDR3aa: CAWSGDRLDQPQHF

v_gene: TRBV11-2
j_gene: TRBJ1-1
CDR3aa: CASSLGPGMNTEAFF

v_gene: TRBV14
j_gene: TRBJ2-5
CDR3aa: CASSPYGGEETQYF

v_gene: TRBV4-2
j_gene: TRBJ2-3
CDR3aa: CASSQEGGVDTQYF

v_gene: TRBV19
j_gene: TRBJ1-5
CDR3aa: CASNRDINQPQHF

v_gene: TRBV12-5
j_gene: TRBJ1-1
CDR3aa: CASGLQRGTEAFF

v_gene: TRBV4-2
j_gene: TRBJ2-7
CDR3aa: CASSLQTGARGVDYEQYF

v_gene: TRBV19
j_gene: TRBJ2-1
CDR3aa: CASRGRGDYNEQFF

v_gene: TRBV19
j_gene: TRBJ2-3
CDR3aa: CASSIGASTDTQYF

v_gene: TRBV15
j_gene: NA
CDR3aa: CATSSMGQYEQYF

v_gene: TRBV4-1
j_gene: TRBJ2-1
CDR3aa: CASSQDWGSLYNEQFF

v_gene: TRBV28
j_gene: TRBJ2-7
CDR3aa: CASSLWSPGASSYEQYF

v_gene: TRBV6-1
j_gene: TRBJ2-4
CDR3aa: CASSDPGQGFPQYF

v_gene: TRBV15
j_gene: TRBJ1-5
CDR3aa: CATGEGPQTNQPQHF

v_gene: TRBV11-1
j_gene: TRBJ2-3
CDR3aa: CASSVALAGFPDTQYF

v_gene: TRBV5-6
j_gene: TRBJ1-2
CDR3aa: CASSLAGQGARGYTF

v_gene: TRBV28
j_gene: TRBJ1-5
CDR3aa: CASEGNQPQHF

v_gene: TRBV28
j_gene: TRBJ1-6
CDR3aa: CASSSAPDGTLHF

v_gene: TRBV5-4
j_gene: TRBJ1-2
CDR3aa: CASSLAGRGYTF

v_gene: TRBV5-4
j_gene: TRBJ1-1
CDR3aa: CASSRAGGQNTEAFF

v_gene: TRBV19
j_gene: TRBJ1-1
CDR3aa: CAISTEMNTEAFF

v_gene: TRBV4-1
j_gene: TRBJ1-1
CDR3aa: CASSEGWVGRTNTEAFF

v_gene: TRBV2
j_gene: TRBJ2-1
CDR3aa: CASRAVYEQFF

v_gene: TRBV11-2
j_gene: TRBJ2-7
CDR3aa: CASNPASYEQYF

v_gene: TRBV6-4
j_gene: TRBJ1-1
CDR3aa: CASSARATGMNTEAFF

v_gene: TRBV6-4
j_gene: TRBJ2-2
CDR3aa: CASSTNTGELFF

v_gene: TRBV5-5
j_gene: TRBJ1-1
CDR3aa: CASQPRTGNTEAFF

v_gene: TRBV28
j_gene: TRBJ1-2
CDR3aa: CASVRGGGGYTF

v_gene: TRBV27
j_gene: TRBJ1-4
CDR3aa: CASSLRMRGEKLFF

v_gene: TRBV6-6
j_gene: TRBJ1-4
CDR3aa: CASGPTPGQGDEKLFF

v_gene: TRBV6-6
j_gene: TRBJ1-5
CDR3aa: CASSPDRVAQHF

v_gene: TRBV5-6
j_gene: TRBJ2-5
CDR3aa: CASSAQGSQETQYF

v_gene: TRBV19
j_gene: TRBJ2-7
CDR3aa: CASSIRARPGGEQYF

v_gene: TRBV2
j_gene: TRBJ2-7
CDR3aa: CASSRTIYEQYF

v_gene: TRBV5-1
j_gene: TRBJ2-5
CDR3aa: CASGDGTTVKETQYF